The 9 T cell receptor beta chains below all came from one sample that was sequenced in a study of blood T cell repertoires in COVID-19. Libraries were prepared by immunoSEQ multiplex PCR; TCRdb keeps only in-frame clonotypes and omits some of them. This table has 300,000 to 350,000 clones, around 83% appearing once. The specimen sequenced was peripheral blood. The origin of the receptors is a young man with active or convalescent COVID-19.

This clone was detected a few times. This chain uses TRBV19 with TRBJ2-7; tentative D call: TRBD2 (6 bases). V was cut by 5 bases and J by 4 bases, with 12 bases left in between. Germline V gene data show CDR1 as LNHDA and CDR2 as SQIVND (reference sequence). The CDR3 length is 13 residues. CDR3 sequence (DNA): TGTGCCAGTAGTGCGGGACTGTTTTACGAGCAGTACTTC. Residues: CASSAGLFYEQYF.

The chain is built from TRBV7-4 and TRBJ2-7, with TRBD1 matching 9 bases. Germline CDR1 and CDR2: SGHVT and SQSDAQ. The CDR3 is made up of 17 amino acids. The junction had 15 bases not matched to a gene; V was cut back by 4 bases and J by 5 bases. Here the CDR3 reads CASSYPSGGTGLDEQYF. For the CDR3, the DNA is TGTGCCAGCAGCTACCCAAGTGGGGGGACAGGGCTCGACGAGCAGTACTTC.

The table lists this clone with a few counts. This chain joins TRBV6-1 and TRBJ2-5; 11 positions match TRBD1. The CDR3 has 16 residues. Germline CDR1 is MNHNS and CDR2 is SASEGT. J was trimmed by 2 bases and V by 4 bases; bases with no gene match: 6. CDR3 DNA sequence: TGTGCCAGCAGTGGGGACAGGGGGTATGGACAAGAGACCCAGTACTTC. Translated, it gives CASSGDRGYGQETQYF.

The J gene is TRBJ2-2, the V gene TRBV7-9, with TRBD2 matching over 9 bases. The CDR3 spans 15 residues. The V and J ends lost 3 bases and 5 bases, in that order; junction bases with no gene match: 4. CDR1 and CDR2 (germline): SEHNR, FQNEAQ (reference sequence). This CDR3 is CASSFGTSRTGELFF. Here the CDR3 DNA reads TGTGCCAGCAGCTTCGGGACTAGCAGAACCGGGGAGCTGTTTTTT.

This chain uses TRBV27 with TRBJ2-3, with 12 positions matching TRBD2. This CDR3 contains 16 residues. V was clipped by 5 bases and J by 3 bases; unmatched bases: 6. Germline V gene lookup returns CDR1 MNHEY and CDR2 SMNVEV (reference sequence). In DNA, the CDR3 is TGTGCCAGCAGTCCAAGACTAGCGGGAGAGACAGATACGCAGTATTTT. It translates to CASSPRLAGETDTQYF.

In DNA, the CDR3 is TGTGCCAGCAGCCGACCGAGTGGGGTAGCGGGAGACACCGGGGAGCTGTTTTTT. Its protein product is CASSRPSGVAGDTGELFF. This rearrangement joins TRBV5-6 to TRBJ2-2, with 9 bases identical to TRBD2. The CDR3 is 18 amino acids. With V trimmed by 4 bases and J by 3 bases, 13 bases remained unmatched. CDR1 is SGHDT, CDR2 YYEEEE, per germline.

The rearrangement uses TRBV9 and TRBJ1-6; 10 bases align to TRBD1. The J segment lost 10 bases and the V segment lost 3 bases, leaving 7 bases of the junction unmatched. CDR1 SGDLS and CDR2 YYNGEE come from the germline V gene. The CDR3 covers 15 residues. The CDR3 region is CASSATDRGISPLHF. The CDR3 DNA reads as TGTGCCAGCAGCGCGACGGACAGGGGGATCTCACCCCTCCACTTT.

This rearrangement joins TRBV27 to TRBJ2-1, with 13 bases matching TRBD2. This CDR3 spans 16 amino acids. The trim removed 0 bases at V and 5 bases at J, leaving 1 base unmatched. The germline CDR1 and CDR2 sequences are MNHEY and SMNVEV (reference sequence). The CDR3 reads CASSLSGTSGNNEQFF. CDR3 nucleotide sequence: TGTGCCAGCAGTTTATCCGGGACTAGCGGGAACAATGAGCAGTTCTTC.

This chain links TRBV9 with TRBJ2-2, with D unclear. Germline lookup yields CDR1 SGDLS and CDR2 YYNGEE. The V gene lost 0 bases and the J gene lost 4 bases, with 19 bases spanning the gap. CDR3 length: 18 residues. CDR3 loop: CASSVESPHMRITGELFF. The CDR3 coding sequence is TGTGCCAGCAGCGTAGAGTCGCCCCATATGAGGATCACCGGGGAGCTGTTTTTT.